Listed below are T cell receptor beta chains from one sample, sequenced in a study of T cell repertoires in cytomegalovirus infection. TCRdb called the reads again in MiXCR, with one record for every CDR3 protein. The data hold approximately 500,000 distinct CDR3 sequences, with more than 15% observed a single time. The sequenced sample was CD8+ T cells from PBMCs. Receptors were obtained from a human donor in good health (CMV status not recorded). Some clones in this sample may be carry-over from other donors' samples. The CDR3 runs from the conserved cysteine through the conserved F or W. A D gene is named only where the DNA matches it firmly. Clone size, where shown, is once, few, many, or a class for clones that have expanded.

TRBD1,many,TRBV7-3,CASSLMPLTGEGYNEQFF
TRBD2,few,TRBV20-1,CSARVASGGYTDTQYF
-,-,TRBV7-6,CASSLETPATEETGELLF
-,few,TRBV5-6,CASSLRVVDTEAFF
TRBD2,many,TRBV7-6,CASSPLAGGYNEQYF
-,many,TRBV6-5,CASSYSQGPRTEAFF
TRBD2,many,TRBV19,CASSFSGGALGNEQFF
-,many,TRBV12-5,CASAQGRTDTQYF
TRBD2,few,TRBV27,CASSPGTSGRHNPSYEQYF
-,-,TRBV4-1,CASSHTGREQYF
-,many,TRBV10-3,CAITPGLQEVGNTIYF
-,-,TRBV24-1,CATSDPALPSRGDEQFF
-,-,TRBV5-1,CASSLITDYEQYF
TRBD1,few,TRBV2,CASRGQGAHEQYF
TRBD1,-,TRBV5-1,CASSSSGGLRETQYF
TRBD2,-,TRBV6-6,CASSYALGLAGGPSYVQYF
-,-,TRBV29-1,CSVGSGHRGETQYF
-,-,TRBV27,CASSPPTGFHEQYF
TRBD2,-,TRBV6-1,CASRPPAGGYEQYF
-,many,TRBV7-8,CASSRVYYNEQFF
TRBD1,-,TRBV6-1,CASSAGQGAWETQYF
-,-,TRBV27,CASSFRRDQPQHF
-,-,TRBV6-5,CASSPWTASPYEQYF
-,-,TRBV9,CASSVEMTQGPNTEAFF
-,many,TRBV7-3,CASSLRSGNNEQFF
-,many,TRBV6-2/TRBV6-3,CASSFPRTSNQPQHF
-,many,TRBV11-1,CASSLEFASGGYTF
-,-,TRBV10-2,CASSRDHSYEQYF
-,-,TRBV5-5,CASSLGSTFSSYNEQFF
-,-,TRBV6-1,CASSEANTGEQFF
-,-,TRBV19,CASSIEPRVIYEQYF
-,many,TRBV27,CASSPARDNEQFF
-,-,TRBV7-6,CASSSVLNAYEKYF
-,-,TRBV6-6,CASRFFVAYEQYF
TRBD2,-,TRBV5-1,CASKSWAGEGQETQNF
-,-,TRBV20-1,CSAQSLFGQYF
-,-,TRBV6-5,CASSKGQGSNQPQHF
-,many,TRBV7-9,CASSSLRGAGDGYTF
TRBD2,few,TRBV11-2,CASRSRTSGPSTYNEQFF
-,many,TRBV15,CATSRDLGSPLNRAKNIQYF
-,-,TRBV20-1,CSARDQGRRDTQYF
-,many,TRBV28,CASSLTLTRGYTEAFF
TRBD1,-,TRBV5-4,CATWDRGGTYEQYF
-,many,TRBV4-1,CASSQIDGPYNEQFF
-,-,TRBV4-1,CASSHQNTGELFF
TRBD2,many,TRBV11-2,CASGGGPGETQYF
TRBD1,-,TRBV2,CASSELRGRERRTEAFF
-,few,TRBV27,CASSWGGIATDTQYF
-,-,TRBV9,CASSGGADQDYEQYF
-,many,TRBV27,CASSPGPRNYEQFF
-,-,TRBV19,CASSIGTSNTEAFF